The 18 T cell receptor beta chains below all came from one sample that was sequenced in a study of early T cells in non-severe SARS-CoV-2 infection. TCRdb used MiXCR to reprocess the 5' RACE reads, holding one entry per CDR3 protein. The top ten hold 1.2% to 1.5% of the sample, which has tens of thousands of distinct CDR3 sequences, 12% to 15% seen once. Sequenced: whole blood. Every receptor here comes from an adult who was a healthcare worker with PCR-confirmed SARS-CoV-2 infection or an uninfected control (not recorded which).

This clonotype was recorded a few times. The V call is TRBV28, the J call TRBJ1-5; D not resolved. The CDR3 spans 12 residues. The germline CDR1 and CDR2 sequences are MDHEN and SYDVKM. Between the trimmed V and J ends, which lost 8 bases and 7 bases, there was a span of 12 bases. CDR3 amino acids: CASRTGKQPQHF. In DNA form, the CDR3 reads TGTGCCAGCCGGACGGGGAAGCAGCCCCAGCATTTT.

This chain connects TRBV7-3 to TRBJ2-3; 13 positions agree with TRBD2. CDR1 and CDR2 (germline): SGHTA, FQGTGA. V dropped 3 bases and J dropped 6; count of bases not matched to a gene: 6. This CDR3 contains 16 residues. Here the CDR3 DNA reads TGTGCCAGCAGCTTCGGACTAGCGGGGGCTGTTGATACGCAGTATTTT. This gives the protein CASSFGLAGAVDTQYF.

V usage is TRBV6-2 or TRBV6-3 and J usage is TRBJ2-1; 7 bases are shared with TRBD2. Losses at the gene ends were 6 bases for V and 2 bases for J; bases not matched to a gene: 10. The CDR3 runs to 16 residues. CDR1 and CDR2 from the germline V gene are MNHEY and SVGEGT. The CDR3 nucleotides are TGTGCCAGCAGACCCGTATCCCGGGGGGCCTACAATGAGCAGTTCTTC. Translated: CASRPVSRGAYNEQFF.

The V gene is TRBV7-3, the J gene TRBJ2-5; 8 bases are a match to TRBD2. Germline CDR1 and CDR2: SGHTA and FQGTGA. V shed 5 bases, J shed 2 bases, and the junction held 7 bases outside the gene matches. The CDR3 has 15 residues. In nucleotides, the CDR3 is TGTGCCAGCAGCCTCTCGGGGGGGTGGCAAGAGACCCAGTACTTC. Translating it yields CASSLSGGWQETQYF. Looking up the rest from reference TRBV7-3 and TRBJ2-5 gives the full variable domain: GAGVSQTPSNKVTEKGKYVELRCDPISGHTALYWYRQSLGQGPEFLIYFQGTGAADDSGLPNDRFFAVRPEGSVSTLKIQRTERGDSAVYLCASSLSGGWQETQYFGPGTRLLVL.

This clonotype was counted only a few times. The chain uses TRBV18 and TRBJ2-7; D gene unclear. With 6 bases removed from V and 4 bases from J, the gap between germline ends came to 10 bases. Germline CDR1 KGHSH, CDR2 LQKENI. The CDR3 runs 12 residues. The CDR3 region has the DNA TGTGCCAGCTCTCACGGAGATTACGAGCAGTACTTC. Amino acid sequence: CASSHGDYEQYF.

The chain joins TRBV18 to TRBJ2-5; 8 bases match TRBD2. Germline-derived CDR1 and CDR2 are KGHSH and LQKENI. With 4 bases clipped from V and 1 base from J, the junction kept 11 bases outside the gene matches. The CDR3 totals 17 residues. CDR3 bases: TGTGCCAGCTCACTCCTAACGGTAGCGGGGTTCCAAGAGACCCAGTACTTC. Translation: CASSLLTVAGFQETQYF.

This clonotype was observed a few times. The chain joins TRBV20-1 to TRBJ1-5, with 7 bases identical to TRBD1. J was trimmed by 5 bases and V by 6 bases; bases with no gene match: 10. The CDR3 runs to 14 residues. From germline, CDR1 is DFQATT and CDR2 SNEGSKA (reference sequence). The CDR3 coding sequence is TGCAGTGCAAAGGGACAGCTCCACGATCAGCCCCAGCATTTT. Translating gives CSAKGQLHDQPQHF.

This clonotype has a count of ten or more. V usage is TRBV19 and J usage is TRBJ2-1, with TRBD2 matching 16 bases. The CDR3 is made up of 20 amino acids. Germline lookup yields CDR1 LNHDA and CDR2 SQIVND (reference sequence). V shed 2 bases, J shed 0 bases, and the junction held 7 bases outside the gene matches. The CDR3 protein is CASSIKGTSGGAGSYNEQFF. In nucleotides, the CDR3 is TGTGCCAGTAGTATAAAAGGGACTAGCGGGGGGGCCGGCTCCTACAATGAGCAGTTCTTC.

This clonotype was found a few times. The chain couples TRBV12-3 or TRBV12-4 to TRBJ1-2, with 7 bases lining up with TRBD1. V trimming: 6 bases; J trimming: 0 bases; junction bases outside the gene matches: 10. The CDR3 contains 16 residues. CDR3 sequence: CASRPGQAAANYGYTF. In DNA, the CDR3 is TGTGCCAGCAGACCCGGACAGGCGGCAGCTAACTATGGCTACACCTTC.

In this sample, this clonotype turned up many times. This chain connects TRBV6-6 to TRBJ1-3; a possible D gene is TRBD1 (6 bases). The CDR3 consists of 14 residues. With 5 bases removed from V and 6 bases from J, the gap between germline ends came to 14 bases. Germline assignment: CDR1 MNHNY and CDR2 SVGAGI (reference sequence). In nucleotides, the CDR3 is TGTGCCAGCAGTCAAACAGGGCCTCAAAACACCATATATTTT. Its translation is CASSQTGPQNTIYF.

This clonotype was detected only a few times. V usage is TRBV9 and J usage is TRBJ2-3; a possible D gene is TRBD2 (6 bases). The V gene lost 2 bases and the J gene lost 4 bases, with 11 bases spanning the gap. The CDR3 runs to 14 residues. Germline assignment: CDR1 SGDLS and CDR2 YYNGEE. CDR3 in amino acids: CASSVEGQADTQYF. For the CDR3, the DNA is TGTGCCAGCAGCGTGGAGGGGCAAGCAGATACGCAGTATTTT.

In this sample, this clonotype turned up a few times. J is TRBJ1-2 and V is TRBV27; a possible D gene is TRBD1 (6 bases). Germline V CDR1 and CDR2: MNHEY, SMNVEV (reference sequence). CDR3 size: 15 residues. Trimming took off 5 bases at V and 3 bases at J, with 16 bases between the two ends. CDR3 loop: CASSTQGTQDYGYTF. The DNA for the CDR3 is TGTGCCAGCAGTACCCAGGGGACACAGGACTATGGCTACACCTTC.

This clonotype was detected many times. The V call is TRBV2, the J call TRBJ2-1; 13 positions match TRBD2. The germline gives CDR1 SNHLY, CDR2 FYNNEI. Losses at the gene ends were 5 bases for V and 5 bases for J; bases not matched to a gene: 3. The CDR3 sequence is 15 residues long. The chain's CDR3 is CASSTGTSGDNEQFF. The CDR3 bases are TGTGCCAGCAGTACCGGGACTAGCGGGGACAATGAGCAGTTCTTC.

This clonotype was seen a few times. The rearrangement links TRBV6-2 or TRBV6-3 to TRBJ2-2; D might be TRBD1 (6 bases). V was shortened by 10 bases and J by 2 bases, with 14 bases between the two germline ends. Germline loops: CDR1 MNHEY, CDR2 SVGEGT. The CDR3 totals 14 residues. The CDR3 spells CAIKPGQNTGELFF. The DNA of the CDR3 is TGTGCCATCAAACCGGGACAAAACACCGGGGAGCTGTTTTTT.

This clonotype was counted many times. This rearrangement joins TRBV7-2 to TRBJ2-7; no clear D gene. The V gene's germline CDR1 is SGHTA and CDR2 FQGNSA. With 1 base removed from V and 3 bases from J, the gap between germline ends came to 7 bases. This CDR3 is built from 13 residues. CDR3 nucleotides: TGTGCCAGCAGCTTAGAGACGGGCTACGAGCAGTACTTC. Its protein is CASSLETGYEQYF.

The V and J genes are TRBV6-1 and TRBJ2-5; the D gene could be TRBD1 or TRBD2 (5 bases each). With 0 bases removed from V and 10 bases from J, the gap between germline ends came to 9 bases. Germline V gene lookup returns CDR1 MNHNS and CDR2 SASEGT. The CDR3 length is 12 residues. In DNA, the CDR3 is TGTGCCAGCAGTGAAGCGGGACGAAACCAGTACTTC. Amino acid sequence: CASSEAGRNQYF.

V is TRBV9 and J is TRBJ2-2; TRBD2 is a possible D gene (6 bases). The V gene's germline CDR1 is SGDLS and CDR2 YYNGEE. This CDR3 comprises 14 residues. V was clipped by 4 bases and J by 5 bases, with 12 bases between them. The CDR3, as DNA: TGTGCCAGCAGCCCTCAGGCGGGGACCGGGGAGCTGTTTTTT. The encoded protein is CASSPQAGTGELFF.

This clonotype was observed many times. The rearrangement joins TRBV18 to TRBJ1-6; tentative D call: TRBD1 (5 bases). The V and J ends lost 6 bases and 7 bases respectively, with 16 bases between them. Per the germline V gene, CDR1 is KGHSH and CDR2 is LQKENI. CDR3 length: 15 amino acids. The CDR3 region has the DNA TGTGCCAGCTCCTCCGGGTCAGGGAGGAATTCACCCCTCCACTTT. It codes for CASSSGSGRNSPLHF.